Reported below is one TCR beta chain. Its antigen is not yet known. Base qualities were left out, and no much larger clone turns up one base away. This entry is derived from a study of shared clonotypes between healthy human individuals (TCRdb year 2020). About the study as a whole: A couple of women and a few men aged 18 to 49 years were included in the cohort. To estimate repertoire size and how much clonotypes are shared between individuals, the study performed deep sequencing of blood TCR repertoires from roughly five healthy adults. To increase sequencing depth and limit assay-specific biases, different laboratories used diverse techniques to prepare libraries and sequence TCR repertoires. Between about 0.94 and 8.9 billion PBMCs per donor were obtained by leukapheresis.

The donors were healthy, HIV-negative adults who had no recently reported acute infections or vaccinations. Every donor was a Caucasian adult residing in Nashville, Tennessee, USA. For unsorted samples, tens of millions of PBMCs were counted, and genomic DNA was extracted using the QIAamp DNA Blood Mini kit. After blood collection by leukapheresis, PBMCs were isolated using Ficoll-Histopaque density gradient centrifugation and then cryopreserved in the vapor phase of liquid nitrogen. Results the study describes overall, beyond this receptor: Sampling was limited to blood, and TCR repertoires in tissue likely differ from TCR repertoires in blood. The genetic and exposure-history diversity represented was limited by the small number of donors. Pairwise subsampling indicated that sequencing depth was expected to affect the degree of clonotype sharing among donors.

Measured from the cysteine to the phenylalanine, the CDR3 is 14 residues long. Only the CDR3 DNA stays, 42 bases, in frame from base 1. TCR CDR3 regions were amplified from genomic DNA by multiplex PCR using the deep immunoSEQ assay. For each cell subset, the extracted genomic DNA was distributed evenly across all wells of several immunoSEQ 96-well plates, and each plate served as one replicate. For unsorted PBMC, each replicate PCR was loaded with approximately 0.3 ug genomic DNA, equivalent to roughly 31,000 T cell genomes. Ten immunoSEQ deep assay plates were used to sequence unsorted PBMC genomic DNA. The purified libraries were quantified using a Qubit 3.0 fluorometer, sized with a Bioanalyzer 2100, and then quantified again using the KAPA Library Quantification kit. Each immunoSEQ 96-well plate was sequenced on its own single-read 150-cycle Illumina NextSeq 550 flow cell. The original methods were these. Because the immunoSEQ output included only junctional sequences and no quality scores, the filtering could not be the same as the filtering used for full-length reads. To assign V/J genes and CDR3, sequences were annotated using PyIR, a Python wrapper for IgBLAST v1.9, with IMGT germline references. Reads were removed for weak V/J assignments (E-value above 1e-6), missing CDR3, stop codons, out-of-frame junctions, or ambiguous translated residues. V3J clonotypes were defined as sequences sharing an identical inferred V gene, J gene, and CDR3 amino acid sequence. Percentage overlap between repertoires was calculated by dividing the number of shared unique clonotypes by the size of the smaller repertoire. Richness of each repertoire was evaluated using RTK rarefaction, the Chao1 estimator, and Recon v2.1 estimates of unobserved clonotypes. The table was pulled from immuneACCESS by TCRdb, which kept in-frame rearrangements only. Such tables lose some clones; where checked, under half of the loss comes from unresolved V genes, and the rest has no known cause. The V and J calls and clone size were taken over from that table, and D and trimming were inferred from the DNA. The sample table shows some 510,000 clones, and around 79% are seen once. The ten largest clones capture roughly 13% of the sample.

The sequencing sample was made of PBMCs. The receptor was derived from a woman in her thirties or forties in good health. Some clones in this sample may be carry-over from other donors' samples. The sequence joins TRBV21-1 to TRBJ2-3; TRBD2 is taken as the D call from the table, unchecked against the DNA. TRBV21-1 is annotated as a pseudogene. CDR3 region: CASRLGGSTDTQYF. In nucleotide form, the sequence is TGTGCCAGCAGGCTGGGCGGGAGCACAGATACGCAGTATTTT.